This T cell receptor (beta chain) was captured by sequencing in a study of blood T cell repertoires in COVID-19 (dated by TCRdb to between 2020 and 2021). Concerning the study at large: The collaborator samples originated in the United States, Italy and Spain and spanned the acute and convalescent phases of COVID-19. The prospective study material was composed of cDNA or gDNA derived from T cells, B-cell-depleted T cells, or PBMCs. Deeply sampled blood TCRbeta repertoires from subjects exposed to, actively infected with, or recovered from COVID-19 were included in the dataset. The repertoires were released in a freely available public database meant as a resource for research on the immune response to SARS-CoV-2. The samples were drawn from the first 160 participants of the ongoing ImmuneRACE study and from over 950 subjects provided by 6 global collaborators. The sample metadata nearly always contained a de-identified subject ID, COVID-19 status, age in years and sex. Where HLA class I and class II types were available, the types were taken from metadata supplied by the sample provider, not from assay-based typing. Study-wide findings and limitations: The quantity of clinical and demographic metadata differed by source and by participant and was supplied without curation.

This clone was observed a single time. This clone's antigen is unknown. Base qualities were left out, and no much larger clone turns up one base away. Another Seattle source contributed samples from volunteer blood donors who had recovered from COVID-19. The collaborating institutions used their own protocols to collect whole blood in K2EDTA tubes. For TCRbeta analysis, collaborators shipped samples as frozen whole blood, isolated PBMCs, or DNA extracted from either of those sample types. TCRbeta CDR3 regions were amplified from genomic DNA by means of the immunoSEQ Assay, a bias-controlled multiplex PCR. Concerning the study's data processing: Nucleated cell counts per sample were estimated from amplification of reference gene primers within the assay. Sequence reads were collapsed and filtered to measure the absolute abundance of every unique TCRbeta CDR3 rearrangement. Productive Simpson clonality was computed per sample as the square root of Simpson's diversity index over productive rearrangements. TCRdb provides this immuneACCESS table in a form limited to in-frame rearrangements. Some clones are lacking; in checked studies, under half of them reflect an unresolved V gene, and why the rest are absent is not known. V, J and clone size are taken as reported in that table, and D and trimming were inferred from the DNA itself. Present in this sample are some 250,000 clones, more than 75% of which were seen just once. Together, the top ten hold about 1% of the sample.

Source material: peripheral blood. The source of this sequence is a woman in her 40s who had recovered from COVID-19.

The CDR3 region has the sequence CASSLGDTLNTEAFF. Read as DNA, the sequence is TGCGCCAGCAGCTTAGGGGACACCTTGAACACTGAAGCTTTCTTT. In this chain, TRBV5-1 is recombined with TRBJ1-1; TRBD1 is a possible D gene, resting on 6 matching bases. The CDR3 goes from the cysteine to the phenylalanine over 15 residues. Only the CDR3 part of the read is kept: 45 bases, read in frame from the first base. The germline V gene yields SGHRS for CDR1 and YFSETQ for CDR2. V is cut by 2 bases and J by 0 bases, and the space between the germline ends is 11 bases.